This entry lists 25 T cell receptor beta chains sequenced from one sample in a study of vaccination and CD4 T cells after COVID-19 (dated by TCRdb to between 2021 and 2024). Libraries were prepared through PCR. The sequencer was an Illumina iSeq 100. At the Johns Hopkins FTIC core, DNA from the cultured CD4+ T cells underwent TCR sequencing with the Oncomine TCR Beta short-read assay. TCRdb cleaned the public reads at Q25 with fastp, built clones with MiXCR and kept in-frame beta chains. CDR3 protein duplicates are merged, each entry listing the most common genes and DNA. The sample includes about 9,100 distinct CDR3 sequences, with 67% observed a single time. The ten biggest clones cover around 40% of the sample. What the treatment or condition label conveys for this sample: 10-day PBMC culture with coronavirus spike peptide pools or control peptides (ViraFEST assay). No cognate antigen is known for these TCRs.

Sequencing was carried out using CD4+ T cells from blood, cultured in vitro. The receptors here all came from a human donor who had recovered from COVID-19.

A single count supports this clonotype. The chain combines TRBV10-3 with TRBJ1-5; 10 nucleotides match TRBD1. The germline CDR1 and CDR2 sequences are ENHRY and SYGVKD. Trimming cost V 4 bases and J 4 bases; bases outside gene matches: 4. CDR3 length: 15 residues. As DNA, the CDR3 is TGTGCCATCAGTGGGGGGACAGGGGAAAATCAGCCCCAGCATTTT. This sequence encodes CAISGGTGENQPQHF.

In its sample, this clonotype was seen a few times. The V call is TRBV20-1, the J call TRBJ2-7; possible D gene TRBD2, 5 bases. Germline V gives CDR1 DFQATT, CDR2 SNEGSKA (reference sequence). The CDR3 runs to 13 residues. CDR3 nucleotide sequence: TGCAGCGAACAGCCGGGGAGATCCTACGAGCAGTACTTC. Encoded protein: CSEQPGRSYEQYF.

The chain has TRBV2 and TRBJ1-6; 7 positions match TRBD1. The V and J ends lost 7 bases and 7 bases, in that order; junction bases with no gene match: 7. Germline V gene lookup returns CDR1 SNHLY and CDR2 FYNNEI. CDR3 size: 14 residues. CDR3 sequence reads: CASIPDRDNSPLHF. The CDR3 DNA sequence: TGTGCCAGCATTCCCGACAGGGACAATTCACCCCTCCACTTT. Looking up the rest from reference TRBV2 and TRBJ1-6 gives the full variable domain: EPEVTQTPSHQVTQMGQEVILRCVPISNHLYFYWYRQILGQKVEFLVSFYNNEISEKSEIFDDQFSVERPDGSNFTLKIRSTKLEDSAMYFCASIPDRDNSPLHFGNGTRLTVT.

J is TRBJ2-2 and V is TRBV10-2, with 7 bases aligning to TRBD1. The V and J ends lost 7 bases and 1 base, in that order; junction bases with no gene match: 3. CDR3 length: 14 amino acids. CDR1 WSHSY and CDR2 SAAADI come from the germline V gene. Written as DNA, the CDR3 is TGCGCCAGCATGGGACAGCGGAACACCGGGGAGCTGTTTTTT. It encodes CASMGQRNTGELFF.

This CDR3 is CASSPRLAIEGNEQFF. In nucleotides, the CDR3 is TGTGCCAGCAGTCCGAGACTAGCGATCGAGGGCAATGAGCAGTTCTTC. V usage is TRBV27 and J usage is TRBJ2-1, with 8 nucleotides matching TRBD2. The CDR3 is 16 amino acids. Germline lookup yields CDR1 MNHEY and CDR2 SMNVEV (reference sequence). Trimming removed 5 bases from V and 6 bases from J; junction bases left unmatched: 12.

J is TRBJ2-4 and V is TRBV20-1, with D unclear. Germline V lookup: CDR1 DFQATT, CDR2 SNEGSKA (reference sequence). Trimming cost V 4 bases and J 3 bases, with 4 bases left between them. The CDR3 length is 11 residues. This CDR3 reads CSAISKNIQYF. DNA of the CDR3: TGCAGTGCTATAAGCAAAAACATTCAGTACTTC.

V and J are TRBV6-1 and TRBJ2-3, with no clear D. The length of the CDR3 is 19 residues. The V gene's germline CDR1 is MNHNS and CDR2 SASEGT. V lost 5 bases to trimming and J lost 0 bases, with 24 bases between them. Written as DNA, the CDR3 is TGTGCCAGCAGTACGCAAACAGAGATTAGGGATTCTAGCACAGATACGCAGTATTTT. This gives the protein CASSTQTEIRDSSTDTQYF.

The chain carries TRBV28 and TRBJ1-5; a weak D match, TRBD1 (5 bases). Germline V CDR1 and CDR2: MDHEN, SYDVKM. The CDR3 runs 16 residues. Trimming took 3 bases from V and 1 from J, leaving 13 bases between them. In nucleotides, the CDR3 is TGTGCCAGCAGTTTTAGAGGGGCGGGAAGCAATCAGCCCCAGCATTTT. Translated: CASSFRGAGSNQPQHF.

This sequence joins TRBV15 and TRBJ2-2; 7 positions match TRBD2. CDR3 size: 14 residues. Germline V gives CDR1 LNHNV, CDR2 YYDKDF (reference sequence). J gave up 4 bases and V 7 bases, and 6 bases lay outside the gene matches. CDR3 coding DNA: TGTGCCACCATCCAAGGCGGGGGCACCGGGGAGCTGTTTTTT. Protein sequence: CATIQGGGTGELFF. The full variable domain, completed using reference TRBV15 and TRBJ2-2, is DAMVIQNPRYQVTQFGKPVTLSCSQTLNHNVMYWYQQKSSQAPKLLFHYYDKDFNNEADTPDNFQSRRPNTSFCFLDIRSPGLGDTAMYLCATIQGGGTGELFFGEGSRLTVL.

V is TRBV19 and J is TRBJ1-5, with D uncertain. Germline V lookup: CDR1 LNHDA, CDR2 SQIVND (reference sequence). CDR3 length: 13 amino acids. Trimming pared 8 bases from V and 5 bases from J, leaving 13 bases between. CDR3 sequence (DNA): TGTGCCAGTGGCTCATGGGGAGATCAGCCCCAGCATTTT. Protein sequence: CASGSWGDQPQHF.

This chain links TRBV2 with TRBJ1-5; D ambiguous. This CDR3 has 14 amino acids. Germline V CDR1 and CDR2: SNHLY, FYNNEI. Deletions cut 3 bases from V and 1 base from J, with 7 bases between. In DNA, the CDR3 is TGTGCCAGCAGTGACACGGCCAGCAATCAGCCCCAGCATTTT. It codes for CASSDTASNQPQHF.

V and J are TRBV20-1 and TRBJ2-4, with 7 bases aligning to TRBD2. The CDR3 is made up of 17 amino acids. Unmatched junction bases numbered 14, after V lost 6 bases and J lost 0 bases. Germline CDR1 DFQATT, CDR2 SNEGSKA (reference sequence). The CDR3: CSAGGVLAALAKNIQYF. CDR3 in DNA: TGCAGTGCGGGAGGGGTACTTGCCGCTCTAGCCAAAAACATTCAGTACTTC.

This chain uses TRBV24-1 with TRBJ1-2; 7 bases match TRBD1. J was trimmed by 6 bases and V by 2 bases; bases with no gene match: 5. The CDR3 runs 14 residues. Germline values: CDR1 KGHDR, CDR2 SFDVKD. The CDR3 DNA reads as TGTGCCACCAGTGATTCTTCACAGGGGAATGGCTACACCTTC. Amino acids: CATSDSSQGNGYTF.

V is TRBV5-4 and J is TRBJ2-2; TRBD1 agrees at 12 bases. CDR1 and CDR2 from the germline V gene are SGHNT and YYREEE (reference sequence). With V trimmed by 2 bases and J by 6 bases, 5 bases remained unmatched. CDR3 length: 16 amino acids. The CDR3 DNA follows: TGTGCCAGCAGCTTTGGCGGGACAGGGGGCTCCGGGGAGCTGTTTTTT. Translated, it gives CASSFGGTGGSGELFF.

The chain combines TRBV9 with TRBJ2-4, with D maybe TRBD2 (5 bases). V was clipped by 2 bases and J by 0 bases, with 12 bases between them. There are 16 residues in the CDR3. Germline V gives CDR1 SGDLS, CDR2 YYNGEE. CDR3 sequence (DNA): TGTGCCAGCAGCGTGGATACTAGGTTAGCCAAAAACATTCAGTACTTC. Encoded protein: CASSVDTRLAKNIQYF.

This chain uses TRBV7-2 with TRBJ2-1, with TRBD1 as a possible D gene (6 bases). Trimming stripped 3 bases from V and 4 bases from J, with 10 bases between. Per the germline V gene, CDR1 is SGHTA and CDR2 is FQGNSA. This CDR3 is 14 amino acids long. This CDR3 reads CASSLGAVYNEQFF. In DNA, the CDR3 is TGTGCCAGCAGCTTGGGGGCGGTTTACAATGAGCAGTTCTTC.

The chain couples TRBV5-4 to TRBJ2-5; perhaps TRBD2 as D (7 bases). CDR3 length equals 14 residues. The germline CDR1 and CDR2 sequences are SGHNT and YYREEE (reference sequence). V gave up 3 bases and J gave up 4 bases, with 13 bases separating them. The CDR3, as DNA: TGTGCCAGCAGCTCGCCGGGGGGCGTAGAGACCCAGTACTTC. It is translated as CASSSPGGVETQYF.

V is TRBV20-1 and J is TRBJ2-5; D unresolved. V lost 1 base and J lost 3, with 9 bases in between. The germline gives CDR1 DFQATT, CDR2 SNEGSKA (reference sequence). The CDR3 covers 13 residues. CDR3: CSARVYPEETQYF. As DNA, the CDR3 is TGCAGTGCTAGAGTCTACCCAGAAGAGACCCAGTACTTC.

The chain joins TRBV4-3 to TRBJ2-4, with D possibly matching TRBD1 (5 bases). V dropped 0 bases and J dropped 9 bases, with 9 bases sitting between them. The CDR3 is 13 amino acids. CDR1 LGHNA and CDR2 YSLEER come from the germline V gene. The DNA of the CDR3 is TGCGCCAGCAGCCAAGACAGGGATTCCATTCAGTACTTC. Translated: CASSQDRDSIQYF.

V usage is TRBV20-1 and J usage is TRBJ1-2; possible D gene TRBD1, 6 bases. This CDR3 is 13 amino acids long. The ends were cut back, 4 bases at V and 1 base at J, with 10 bases in the middle. Germline V gene data show CDR1 as DFQATT and CDR2 as SNEGSKA (reference sequence). The CDR3 region is CSAKPGVNYGYTF. The CDR3 coding sequence is TGCAGTGCTAAGCCAGGGGTTAACTATGGCTACACCTTC.

The chain uses TRBV7-2 and TRBJ2-5; D perhaps matches TRBD1 (6 bases). V lost 5 bases to trimming and J lost 6 bases, with 16 bases between them. The CDR3 has 14 amino acids. Germline CDR1 and CDR2: SGHTA and FQGNSA. The CDR3 nucleotides read TGTGCCAGCAGCCCTAGACAGGTCAGGCAGACCCAGTACTTC. Protein: CASSPRQVRQTQYF.

The gene calls are TRBV12-3 or TRBV12-4 and TRBJ1-6; D is possibly TRBD1 (5 bases). This CDR3 spans 14 amino acids. Trimming took 3 bases from V and 8 from J, leaving 11 bases between them. CDR3: CASSFGGRDSPLHF. The CDR3 coding sequence is TGTGCCAGCAGTTTCGGGGGACGGGATTCACCCCTCCACTTT.

Written as DNA, the CDR3 is TGTGCCAGCAGCTTAGTGTGGGCAGGGGATGGCTACACCTTC. Protein: CASSLVWAGDGYTF. The V gene is TRBV7-2, the J gene TRBJ1-2; maybe TRBD1 (6 bases). The germline V gene has CDR1 SGHTA and CDR2 FQGNSA. V was shortened by 1 base and J by 6 bases, with 12 bases between the two germline ends. This CDR3 region has 14 residues.

The chain joins TRBV20-1 to TRBJ1-5, with D possibly being TRBD1 (6 bases). Deletions cut 3 bases from V and 4 bases from J, with 16 bases between. From germline, CDR1 is DFQATT and CDR2 SNEGSKA (reference sequence). The length of the CDR3 is 15 residues. CDR3: CSASDGFQGNQPQHF. In DNA form, the CDR3 reads TGCAGTGCTAGCGATGGATTTCAGGGGAATCAGCCCCAGCATTTT.

The chain combines TRBV28 with TRBJ2-3; TRBD1 is a possible D gene (6 bases). The CDR3 consists of 16 residues. From germline, CDR1 is MDHEN and CDR2 SYDVKM. Trimming shortened V by 6 bases and J by 2 bases, and 18 bases separated the two germline ends. Written as DNA, the CDR3 is TGTGCCAGCAGCCCACCGACAGGAGGTTACACAGATACGCAGTATTTT. Protein: CASSPPTGGYTDTQYF. The full variable domain, in which reference TRBV28 and TRBJ2-3 provide the parts outside the CDR3, is DVKVTQSSRYLVKRTGEKVFLECVQDMDHENMFWYRQDPGLGLRLIYFSYDVKMKEKGDIPEGYSVSREKKERFSLILESASTNQTSMYLCASSPPTGGYTDTQYFGPGTRLTVL.